Described below is a single T cell receptor (beta chain) sequence and its context. TCRdb's table, derived via immunoSEQ multiplex PCR, lists solely in-frame clones and lacks some. This sample carries 200,000 to 300,000 clones, roughly four fifths of them seen once, and the ten largest clones take under 15%. This entry is derived from a study of blood T cell repertoires in COVID-19. At the level of the study: The study drew acute and convalescent COVID-19 samples from the United States, Italy and Spain. T cells, B-cell-depleted T cells, or PBMCs provided the cDNA or gDNA that served as material.

V shed 4 bases and J shed 4 bases, with 17 bases lying between them. CDR1 and CDR2 (germline): SGHTS, YDEGEE. This CDR3 comprises 16 residues. The chain joins TRBV5-8 to TRBJ1-4, with D uncertain. The material sequenced was peripheral blood. The receptor was derived from a woman in her fifties or sixties with active or convalescent COVID-19. The CDR3 region is CASSRKTGSVNEKLFF. The DNA of the CDR3 is TGTGCCAGCAGCCGCAAGACGGGGAGCGTTAATGAAAAACTGTTTTTT.